This T cell receptor (beta chain) was sequenced for a study of T cell responses to AZD1222 COVID-19 vaccine. Study observations and caveats: The study sampled repertoires only after the peak T cell response. White British ancestry dominated among donors, who included more females, and clonal diversity was possibly underestimated.

With regard to this clone: Antigen: not known.

Germline assignment: CDR1 MGHRA and CDR2 YSYEKL. The CDR3 covers 15 residues. V shed 0 bases and J shed 5 bases, with 13 bases lying between them. Clones were sequenced by immunoSEQ multiplex PCR, and TCRdb holds only the in-frame ones, with some missing. The sample contains around 140,000 clones, 85% to 95% of which appear only once. Sequencing was performed on peripheral blood, taken on day 0 of AZD1222 vaccination. This chain connects TRBV4-1 to TRBJ1-1; perhaps TRBD1 as D (5 bases). This receptor was identified in an adult in good health. CDR3 DNA: TGCGCCAGCAGCCAAGAGGCGGGGCGTCGGACTGAAGCTTTCTTT. Translation: CASSQEAGRRTEAFF.